This T cell receptor (beta chain) was sequenced during a study of radiation and T cells in renal cell carcinoma. As concerns this clone: The target antigen is unknown.

Study-wide points: Compared with controls, irradiated tumors had more, larger dominant CDR3 motifs. Sampling covered only 0.9 to 1 g of each tumor.

Sequencing used immunoSEQ multiplex PCR; TCRdb keeps in-frame clones, though not all of them. Of over 8,500 clones listed, approximately 60% are singletons. As for treatment: treatment-naive control, cytoreductive nephrectomy. The germline CDR1 and CDR2 sequences are SGHRS and YFSETQ. Trimming shortened V by 3 bases and J by 5 bases, and 15 bases separated the two germline ends. The length of the CDR3 is 15 residues. The chain carries TRBV5-1 and TRBJ2-1; the D gene is possibly TRBD2 (6 bases). This sample comprised tumor tissue, obtained from a patient whose treatment was nephrectomy without radiotherapy. The clonotype comes from a man in his sixties with renal cell carcinoma. CDR3 protein: CASSWQEGRDNEQFF. The CDR3 DNA reads as TGCGCCAGCAGCTGGCAGGAGGGAAGGGACAATGAGCAGTTCTTC.